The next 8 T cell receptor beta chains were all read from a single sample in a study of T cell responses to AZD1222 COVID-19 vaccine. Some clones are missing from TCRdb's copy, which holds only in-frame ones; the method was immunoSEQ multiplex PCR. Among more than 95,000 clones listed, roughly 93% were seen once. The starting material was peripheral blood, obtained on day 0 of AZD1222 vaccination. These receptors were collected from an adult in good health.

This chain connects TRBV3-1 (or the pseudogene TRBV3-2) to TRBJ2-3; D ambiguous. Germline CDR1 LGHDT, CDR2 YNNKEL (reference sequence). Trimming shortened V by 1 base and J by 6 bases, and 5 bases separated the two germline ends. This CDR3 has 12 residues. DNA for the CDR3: TGTGCCAGCAGCCAAGTTCATGATACGCAGTATTTT. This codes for CASSQVHDTQYF.

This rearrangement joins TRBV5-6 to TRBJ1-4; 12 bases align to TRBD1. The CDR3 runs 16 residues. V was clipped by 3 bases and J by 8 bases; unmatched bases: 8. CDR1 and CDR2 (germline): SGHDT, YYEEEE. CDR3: CASSSRDRGRGEKLFF. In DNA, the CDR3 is TGTGCCAGCAGCTCTCGGGACAGGGGGCGGGGAGAAAAACTGTTTTTT.

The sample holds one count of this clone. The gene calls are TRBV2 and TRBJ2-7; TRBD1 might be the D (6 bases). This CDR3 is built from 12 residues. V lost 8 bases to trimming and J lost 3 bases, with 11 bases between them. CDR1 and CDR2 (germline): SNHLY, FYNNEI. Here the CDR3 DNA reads TGTGCCAGCCACAGGGTTCTCTACGAGCAGTACTTC. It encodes CASHRVLYEQYF.

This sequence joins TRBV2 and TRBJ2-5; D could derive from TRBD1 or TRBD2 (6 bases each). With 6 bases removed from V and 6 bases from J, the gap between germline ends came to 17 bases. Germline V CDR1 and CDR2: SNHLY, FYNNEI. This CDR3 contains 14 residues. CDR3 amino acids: CASRHRGGRQTQYF. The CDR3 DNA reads TGTGCCAGCAGACATCGTGGGGGGCGACAGACCCAGTACTTC.

The CDR3 coding sequence is TGTGCCAGTAGTATGACTAGCGGGAGTTACGAGCAGTACTTC. Its protein is CASSMTSGSYEQYF. This chain links TRBV19 with TRBJ2-7, with TRBD2 matching 12 bases. The CDR3 is 14 residues long. Trimming at V came to 3 bases and at J to 4 bases, leaving 1 base not matched to a gene. Germline V CDR1 and CDR2: LNHDA, SQIVND (reference sequence).

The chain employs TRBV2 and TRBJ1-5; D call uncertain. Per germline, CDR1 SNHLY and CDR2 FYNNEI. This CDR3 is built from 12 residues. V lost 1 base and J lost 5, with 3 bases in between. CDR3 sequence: CASSEGDQPQHF. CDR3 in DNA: TGTGCCAGCAGTGAAGGGGATCAGCCCCAGCATTTT.

This chain's CDR3 is CASSLGVPGTYEQYF. The CDR3, as DNA: TGCGCCAGCAGCCTGGGGGTCCCAGGGACCTACGAGCAGTACTTC. The rearrangement joins TRBV5-1 to TRBJ2-7; either TRBD1 or TRBD2 may supply D (5 bases each). Trimming removed 4 bases from V and 2 bases from J, with 16 bases in between. From germline, CDR1 is SGHRS and CDR2 YFSETQ. The CDR3 has 15 residues. The variable domain in full, with the rest retrieved from reference TRBV5-1 and TRBJ2-7, is KAGVTQTPRYLIKTRGQQVTLSCSPISGHRSVSWYQQTPGQGLQFLFEYFSETQRNKGNFPGRFSGRQFSNSRSEMNVSTLELGDSALYLCASSLGVPGTYEQYFGPGTRLTVT.

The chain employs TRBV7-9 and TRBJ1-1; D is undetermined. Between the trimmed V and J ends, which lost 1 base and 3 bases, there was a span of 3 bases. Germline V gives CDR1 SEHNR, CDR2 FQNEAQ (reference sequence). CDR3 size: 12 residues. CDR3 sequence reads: CASSLGYTEAFF. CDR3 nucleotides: TGTGCCAGCAGCTTAGGGTACACTGAAGCTTTCTTT.